These 22 T cell receptor beta chains came from one sample sequenced in a study of post-analysis software for immune sequencing data. These receptors' antigens are unknown. TCR beta libraries were prepared from cDNA with unique molecular identifiers. TCRdb recomputed calls from the PCR reads with MiXCR, one row per CDR3 protein. This table holds approximately 260,000 distinct CDR3 sequences, about 38% found once. Overall study results and limits: A handful of TRBV segments appeared more often in patients than in controls, and TRBV5-6, TRBV5-1 and TRBV20-1 were among these.

The specimen sequenced was blood. The origin of the receptors is a girl under 18 with multiple sclerosis.

This clonotype showed up just a few times. The rearrangement uses TRBV12-3 or TRBV12-4 and TRBJ2-1; 8 bases fit TRBD2. The end of the DNA fits TRBJ2-7 better, so the J call may be wrong. This CDR3 spans 15 amino acids. For the CDR3, the DNA is TGTGCCAGCAGCTGGGGACTAGACGCTAACAATGAGCAGTACTTC. This sequence encodes CASSWGLDANNEQYF.

This clonotype was picked up one time. A junction end diverges from the germline sequence, so it may reflect a read error. This chain uses TRBV7-8 with TRBJ1-1; the D is unclear. CDR3 size: 16 residues. Germline V gene lookup returns CDR1 SGHVS and CDR2 FQNEAQ. The CDR3 is CAGSLGYLNTNTEAFF. Written as DNA, the CDR3 is TGTGCCGGCAGCTTAGGATATCTGAATACGAACACTGAAGCTTTCTTT.

Turning to this clonotype: At one end, the junction sequence differs from germline, possibly due to a read error. V is TRBV18 and J is TRBJ1-1, with D perhaps matching TRBD1 (5 bases). The CDR3 contains 13 residues. Germline V gives CDR1 KGHSH, CDR2 LQKENI. CDR3 in amino acids: CASSPQVNTEAFF. CDR3 nucleotides: TGTGCCAGCTCGCCACAGGTGAACACTGAAGCTTTCTTT.

This clonotype was picked up many times. The germline gene is not matched at one end of the junction; a read error may be the cause. J is TRBJ1-5 and V is TRBV12-3 or TRBV12-4; the match to TRBD1 covers 10 bases. The CDR3 totals 15 residues. CDR3 nucleotide sequence: TGCGCCAGCAGCCTAGGGACAGGGGGCAATCAGCCCCAGCATTTT. Amino acids: CASSLGTGGNQPQHF.

This clonotype was seen ten or more times. The chain couples TRBV20-1 to TRBJ2-1; 12 bases are shared with TRBD1. With V trimmed by 3 bases and J by 7 bases, 4 bases remained unmatched. CDR1 is DFQATT and CDR2 is SNEGSKA in the germline V gene (reference sequence). This CDR3 is 14 amino acids long. CDR3 protein: CSASGDRGRNEQFF. DNA of the CDR3: TGCAGTGCTAGCGGGGACAGGGGGCGAAATGAGCAGTTCTTC.

This rearrangement joins TRBV5-1 to TRBJ2-1, with TRBD1 identical over 9 bases. The CDR3 loop spans 17 amino acids. J lost 5 bases, V lost 7 bases, and 16 bases had no gene match. Germline loops: CDR1 SGHRS, CDR2 YFSETQ. The CDR3 loop reads CASGPTLTGGAHNEQFF. CDR3 DNA sequence: TGCGCCAGCGGCCCGACCCTGACAGGGGGAGCTCACAATGAGCAGTTCTTC.

The chain has TRBV20-1 and TRBJ1-4; D is uncertain. Between the trimmed V and J ends, which lost 3 bases and 5 bases, there was a span of 10 bases. The length of the CDR3 is 13 residues. Germline CDR1 DFQATT, CDR2 SNEGSKA (reference sequence). The CDR3 here is CSASGSGNEKLFF. CDR3 in DNA: TGCAGTGCTAGCGGGTCCGGGAATGAAAAACTGTTTTTT.

The sample holds many counts of this clonotype. This chain joins TRBV27 and TRBJ2-1; 8 nucleotides match TRBD2. The CDR3 totals 15 residues. V was pared by 5 bases and J by 6 bases, with 9 bases of the junction left unmatched. Germline-derived CDR1 and CDR2 are MNHEY and SMNVEV (reference sequence). In DNA, the CDR3 is TGTGCCAGCAGTCTTAGCGGGATATCTATCAATGAGCAGTTCTTC. This sequence encodes CASSLSGISINEQFF.

Concerning this clonotype: The conserved closing phenylalanine or tryptophan is absent in this CDR3, likely reflecting a read error. The DNA is omitted, as the CDR3 cannot be located on it reliably, and the CDR3 follows TCRdb's listing. This chain links TRBV12-3 or TRBV12-4 with TRBJ2-7; no check of the table's D call, TRBD1, against the DNA was made. The CDR3 adds up to 12 amino acids, both ends counted. The CDR3 spells CASSLAQGAAMG.

The chain recombines TRBV18 with TRBJ1-5, with D uncertain. V gave up 2 bases and J gave up 3 bases, with 11 bases separating them. There are 15 residues in the CDR3. The germline gives CDR1 KGHSH, CDR2 LQKENI. The CDR3 DNA follows: TGTGCCAGCTCACCATACGCCAACAACAATCAGCCCCAGCATTTT. Its translation is CASSPYANNNQPQHF.

Only a few counts were recorded for this clonotype. This chain joins TRBV7-9 and TRBJ1-1; 7 positions match TRBD1. The CDR3 extends over 15 amino acids. Looked up from germline, CDR1 is SEHNR and CDR2 is FQNEAQ (reference sequence). Trimming cost V 3 bases and J 2 bases; bases outside gene matches: 6. CDR3 bases: TGTGCCAGCAGCTTTAGGACAGGAGTTAACACTGAAGCTTTCTTT. As protein: CASSFRTGVNTEAFF.

This clonotype was detected a few times. The V call is TRBV3-1, the J call TRBJ2-1, with D perhaps TRBD2 (5 bases). V lost 0 bases and J 6 bases, leaving 24 bases between the germline ends. This CDR3 has 19 amino acids. Germline V lookup: CDR1 LGHDT, CDR2 YNNKEL (reference sequence). Written as DNA, the CDR3 is TGTGCCAGCAGCCAAGACCCAAAGAAGTGGCTAGCTTTAGCCAATGAGCAGTTCTTC. Amino acid sequence: CASSQDPKKWLALANEQFF.

The table lists this clonotype with many counts. V and J are TRBV12-3 or TRBV12-4 and TRBJ1-2; unclear D gene. Trimming shortened V by 3 bases and J by 6 bases, and 11 bases separated the two germline ends. The CDR3 consists of 13 residues. Here the CDR3 DNA reads TGTGCCAGCAGTTTTTCAGAGGGCCATGGCTACACCTTC. It is translated as CASSFSEGHGYTF.

In this sample, this clonotype turned up many times. The chain employs TRBV10-3 and TRBJ2-3; 7 nucleotides align to TRBD2. The CDR3 runs to 13 residues. The V gene end was trimmed by 9 bases and the J gene end by 2 bases; junction bases not matched to a gene: 5. Looked up from germline, CDR1 is ENHRY and CDR2 is SYGVKD. CDR3 amino acids: CAIGGELTDTQYF. The CDR3 DNA is TGTGCCATTGGGGGGGAGCTCACAGATACGCAGTATTTT.

Worth noting for this clonotype: This clone may be a read error of a much larger clone one base away. This chain uses TRBV4-1 with TRBJ1-2; 7 nucleotides agree with TRBD1. The CDR3 spans 16 residues. Germline V gene data show CDR1 as MGHRA and CDR2 as YSYEKL. V shed 2 bases and J 8 bases; nucleotides not matched to a gene: 14. In DNA, the CDR3 is TGCGCCAGCAGCCAAAATATGAGGGACAGCCGATACGGCTACACCTTC. It translates to CASSQNMRDSRYGYTF.

This clonotype has more than one count but fewer than ten. A much larger clone differs by one base, so this may be a read error. The genes are TRBV20-1 and TRBJ2-7; weak D call: TRBD1 (6 bases). The germline V and J ends were trimmed by 4 bases and 7 bases, with 14 bases remaining between them. CDR3 length equals 12 residues. Per germline, CDR1 DFQATT and CDR2 SNEGSKA (reference sequence). This chain's CDR3 is CSATDSTSEQYF. The CDR3 region has the DNA TGCAGTGCTACGGACAGTACCAGTGAGCAGTACTTC.

In regard to this clonotype: One end of the junction fails to match germline, which may point to a read error. V usage is TRBV27 and J usage is TRBJ2-7; TRBD2 aligns across 14 bases. The germline V gene has CDR1 MNHEY and CDR2 SMNVEV (reference sequence). The CDR3 length is 16 residues. The CDR3 DNA reads TGTGCCAGCAGCAGGACTAGCGGGAGGTCCCACTACGGGCAGTACTTC. Protein: CASSRTSGRSHYGQYF.

This clonotype was counted a single time. Just one base apart from a much larger clone, this may be a read error. This chain joins TRBV27 and TRBJ1-4; D is perhaps TRBD1 (5 bases). This CDR3 has 15 amino acids. Germline CDR1 and CDR2: MNHEY and SMNVEV (reference sequence). The V end lost 5 bases, the J end lost 7 bases, and 17 bases lay between the germline ends. CDR3 nucleotides: TGTGCCAGCAGTATCAGGGTATTTGGTAGTGAAAAACTGTTTTTT. It is translated as CASSIRVFGSEKLFF.

This clonotype has a count of ten or more. The V and J genes are TRBV27 and TRBJ2-3; D gene uncertain. Trimming shortened V by 6 bases and J by 8 bases, and 15 bases separated the two germline ends. This CDR3 comprises 13 residues. Germline CDR1 MNHEY, CDR2 SMNVEV (reference sequence). Here the CDR3 reads CASRVPDGLTQYF. The CDR3 DNA reads TGTGCCAGCAGGGTACCCGACGGCCTTACGCAGTATTTT.

This clonotype has at least ten counts. The chain couples TRBV18 to TRBJ1-1, with D unclear. The CDR3 is 13 amino acids. Trimming cost V 3 bases and J 5 bases, with 10 bases left between them. Germline V lookup: CDR1 KGHSH, CDR2 LQKENI. The CDR3: CASSPGRGTEAFF. CDR3 DNA: TGTGCCAGCTCACCCGGCCGGGGAACTGAAGCTTTCTTT.

The table lists this clonotype with a few counts. The V and J genes are TRBV7-2 and TRBJ2-7; D gene ambiguous. The CDR3 has 13 residues. Germline CDR1 and CDR2: SGHTA and FQGNSA. With 1 base removed from V and 2 bases from J, the gap between germline ends came to 6 bases. CDR3 coding DNA: TGTGCCAGCAGCTTAGTCGCGGCCTACGAGCAGTACTTC. Its translation: CASSLVAAYEQYF.

This clonotype has only a few counts. This may come from a read error, since a much larger clone is one base off. V and J are TRBV12-3 or TRBV12-4 and TRBJ2-1; D not certain. CDR3 length: 12 amino acids. Trimming shortened V by 3 bases and J by 13 bases, and 13 bases separated the two germline ends. CDR3 in amino acids: CASSFETLLQFF. The CDR3, as DNA: TGTGCCAGCAGTTTCGAGACACTCCTCCAGTTCTTC.